This T cell receptor (delta chain) stems from a study of gamma-delta T cells after stem cell transplantation listed by TCRdb under 2016. About this clone itself: Its cognate antigen has yet to be identified. A much larger clone lies one base from this, so it may be a read error. Within the sample, other DNA sequences also encode this same CDR3.

The protocol used for the library was RT-PCR. The instrument was an Illumina MiSeq. TCRdb reran clone calling on the public reads with CATT; rows sharing one DNA sequence were then combined. The sample table holds fewer than 1,500 delta-chain clones, of which 15% to 20% were seen once. Jointly, the top ten make up almost 30% of the sample. Sequencing was done on a sample of gamma-delta T cells. This receptor was obtained from a human donor. It is not recorded whose cells these are; they may come from a transplant donor.

For the CDR3, the sequence is CALGERDPTMGDTDKLIF. The sequenced DNA: TGTGCTCTTGGGGAACGAGATCCTACAATGGGGGATACCGATAAACTCATCTTC. Rearrangement joined TRDV1 to TRDJ1; TRDD3 lines up with 10 middle nucleotides. From cysteine to phenylalanine, the CDR3 is 18 amino acids long. The only DNA kept is the CDR3, 54 bases in frame from the first base. CDR1 TSWWSYY and CDR2 QGS were looked up in the germline V gene.